The sequence of this T cell receptor beta chain was determined in a study of neurological immune-mediated disorders. The ends were cut back, 2 bases at V and 5 bases at J, with 12 bases in the middle. Germline V gene data show CDR1 as SGHRS and CDR2 as YFSETQ. This CDR3 region has 14 residues. Sample time point: longitudinal time-point 2. A single record per CDR3 protein comes from TCRdb applying MiXCR to the 5' RACE reads. Of some 48,000 distinct CDR3 sequences in the sample, approximately 14% were seen once. This clonotype was detected ten times or more. Sequenced input: PBMCs. This sequence originates from a male donor with HTLV-1-associated myelopathy (HAM/TSP). V is TRBV5-1 and J is TRBJ2-3, with D perhaps given as TRBD1 or TRBD2 (5 bases each). CDR3 nucleotide sequence: TGCGCCAGCAGCTTTGAGGGGTTGGAAGATACGCAGTATTTT. It codes for CASSFEGLEDTQYF.